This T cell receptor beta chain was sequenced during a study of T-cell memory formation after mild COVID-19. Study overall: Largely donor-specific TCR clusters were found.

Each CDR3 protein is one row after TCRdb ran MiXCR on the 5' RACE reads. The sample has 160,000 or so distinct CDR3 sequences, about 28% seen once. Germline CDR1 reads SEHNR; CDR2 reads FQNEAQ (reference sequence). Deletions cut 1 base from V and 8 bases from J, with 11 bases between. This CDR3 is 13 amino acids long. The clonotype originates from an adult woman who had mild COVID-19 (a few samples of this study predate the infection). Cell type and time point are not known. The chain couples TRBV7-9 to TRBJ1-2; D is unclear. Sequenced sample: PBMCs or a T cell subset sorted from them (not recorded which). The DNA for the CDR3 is TGTGCCAGCAGCTTAGAGGGAGAGTCGGGCTACACCTTC. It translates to CASSLEGESGYTF.